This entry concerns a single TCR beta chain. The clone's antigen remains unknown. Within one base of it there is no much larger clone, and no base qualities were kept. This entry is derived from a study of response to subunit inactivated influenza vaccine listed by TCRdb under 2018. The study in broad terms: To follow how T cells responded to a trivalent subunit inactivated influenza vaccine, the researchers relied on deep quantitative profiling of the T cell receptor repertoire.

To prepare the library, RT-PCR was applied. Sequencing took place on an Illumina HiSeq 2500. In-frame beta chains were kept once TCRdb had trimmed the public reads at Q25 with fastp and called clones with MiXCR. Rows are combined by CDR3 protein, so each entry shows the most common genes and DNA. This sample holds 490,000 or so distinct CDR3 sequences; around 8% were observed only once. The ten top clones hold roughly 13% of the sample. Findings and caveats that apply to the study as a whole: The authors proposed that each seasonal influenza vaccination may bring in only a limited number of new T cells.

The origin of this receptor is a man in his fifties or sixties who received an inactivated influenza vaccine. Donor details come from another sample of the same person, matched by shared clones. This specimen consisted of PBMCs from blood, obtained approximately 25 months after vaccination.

The DNA reads TGCGCCAGCAGCCAAGATATGAGACAGGGGACCTACGAGCAGTACTTC. This codes for CASSQDMRQGTYEQYF. The sequence joins TRBV4-3 to TRBJ2-7, with 8 junctional bases fitting TRBD1. Unmatched junction bases come to 6, with V trimmed by 0 bases and J by 2 bases. Taken from the germline V gene, the CDR1 and CDR2 loops are LGHNA and YSLEER. The CDR3 sequence holds 16 residues, the cysteine and phenylalanine included. Only the CDR3 DNA stays, 48 bases, in frame from base 1.